These 21 T cell receptor beta chains share one sample of origin, sequenced in a study of T cell changes during pregnancy in multiple sclerosis. TCRdb's table, derived via immunoSEQ multiplex PCR, lists solely in-frame clones and lacks some. Here the sample spans 40,000 or so clones, 93% being singletons. The sequences come from CD8+ T cells from peripheral blood mononuclear cells, collected in the third trimester of pregnancy. The origin of the receptors is a female donor with multiple sclerosis, enrolled in a pregnancy study.

The chain combines TRBV18 with TRBJ1-1; 8 bases map to TRBD1. Looked up from germline, CDR1 is KGHSH and CDR2 is LQKENI. The CDR3 covers 13 residues. The ends lost 5 bases at V and 7 bases at J; junction bases unmatched: 6. The CDR3 loop reads CASSSGQGGEAFF. The CDR3, as DNA: TGTGCCAGCTCATCCGGACAGGGAGGTGAAGCTTTCTTT.

The count of this clone is one. The chain carries TRBV7-8 and TRBJ2-4; tentative D call: TRBD2 (5 bases). CDR1 SGHVS and CDR2 FQNEAQ come from the germline V gene. The CDR3 runs to 15 residues. The V end was cut by 1 base, the J end by 3 bases, with 10 bases between. CDR3 bases: TGTGCCAGCAGCTTAGGAGCGGTACTCAAAAACATTCAGTACTTC. Its protein product is CASSLGAVLKNIQYF.

The chain recombines TRBV13 with TRBJ1-3; D unresolved. Germline V lookup: CDR1 PRHDT, CDR2 FYEKMQ (reference sequence). The CDR3 has 15 amino acids. The germline V and J ends were trimmed by 7 bases and 2 bases, with 15 bases remaining between them. The DNA for the CDR3 is TGTGCCAGCACCCACGGGGTGTCAGCTGGAAACACCATATATTTT. Protein sequence: CASTHGVSAGNTIYF.

The rearrangement uses TRBV19 and TRBJ2-1; 8 nucleotides line up with TRBD2. There are 14 residues in the CDR3. CDR1 and CDR2 (germline): LNHDA, SQIVND (reference sequence). The V gene end was trimmed by 0 bases and the J gene end by 9 bases; junction bases not matched to a gene: 4. CDR3 amino acids: CASSIELAAVEQFF. The DNA of the CDR3 is TGTGCCAGTAGTATAGAACTAGCGGCGGTTGAGCAGTTCTTC. Using reference TRBV19 and TRBJ2-1 for the parts outside the CDR3, the full variable domain is DGGITQSPKYLFRKEGQNVTLSCEQNLNHDAMYWYRQDPGQGLRLIYYSQIVNDFQKGDIAEGYSVSREKKESFPLTVTSAQKNPTAFYLCASSIELAAVEQFFGPGTRLTVL.

The rearrangement uses TRBV2 and TRBJ2-7, with D hard to call. Germline values: CDR1 SNHLY, CDR2 FYNNEI. The CDR3 has 15 residues. Trimming pared 0 bases from V and 0 bases from J, leaving 9 bases between. In DNA form, the CDR3 reads TGTGCCAGCAGTGAAGCGGCACAGATCTCCTACGAGCAGTACTTC. As protein: CASSEAAQISYEQYF.

V gene TRBV19 combines with J gene TRBJ1-2; possibly TRBD1 for D (6 bases). This CDR3 is built from 14 residues. Germline V gives CDR1 LNHDA, CDR2 SQIVND (reference sequence). V lost 3 bases and J 6 bases, leaving 14 bases between the germline ends. In DNA, the CDR3 is TGTGCCAGTAGTATCCAGGGGACGATCGATGGCTACACCTTC. Its protein product is CASSIQGTIDGYTF.

V and J are TRBV27 and TRBJ1-4, with TRBD1 matching 12 bases. Losses at the gene ends were 5 bases for V and 10 bases for J; bases not matched to a gene: 5. The CDR3 is 14 amino acids. From germline, CDR1 is MNHEY and CDR2 SMNVEV (reference sequence). CDR3: CASSLGQGAGKLFF. The DNA for the CDR3 is TGTGCCAGCAGTCTGGGACAGGGGGCTGGAAAACTGTTTTTT. Drawing the rest from reference TRBV27 and TRBJ1-4, the complete variable domain is EAQVTQNPRYLITVTGKKLTVTCSQNMNHEYMSWYRQDPGLGLRQIYYSMNVEVTDKGDVPEGYKVSRKEKRNFPLILESPSPNQTSLYFCASSLGQGAGKLFFGSGTQLSVL.

The chain couples TRBV10-3 to TRBJ2-3, with D possibly TRBD1 on 6 matching bases. Germline V gene data show CDR1 as ENHRY and CDR2 as SYGVKD. This CDR3 contains 13 residues. V gave up 4 bases and J gave up 2 bases, with 7 bases separating them. The CDR3 DNA reads TGTGCCATCAGTGGGGACAACACAGATACGCAGTATTTT. It codes for CAISGDNTDTQYF.

The V gene is TRBV15, the J gene TRBJ2-3, with 9 bases fitting TRBD2. The CDR3 extends over 15 amino acids. Trimming cost V 8 bases and J 1 base; bases outside gene matches: 7. Germline CDR1 is LNHNV and CDR2 is YYDKDF (reference sequence). CDR3 residues: CATVRERGGTDTQYF. In DNA form, the CDR3 reads TGTGCCACCGTCCGCGAGCGGGGGGGCACAGATACGCAGTATTTT.

V gene TRBV18 combines with J gene TRBJ1-2; D gene ambiguous. V lost 5 bases and J lost 6, with 10 bases in between. This CDR3 is 12 amino acids long. Germline CDR1 KGHSH, CDR2 LQKENI. As DNA, the CDR3 is TGTGCCAGCTCATACGCCGGGGATGGCTACACCTTC. Residues: CASSYAGDGYTF.

This clone was detected only once. V is TRBV7-9 and J is TRBJ1-2, with TRBD1 matching 7 bases. In germline, CDR1 is SEHNR, CDR2 FQNEAQ (reference sequence). V was pared by 0 bases and J by 5 bases, with 9 bases of the junction left unmatched. This CDR3 has 16 amino acids. Here the CDR3 reads CASSLARDSRLYGYTF. The CDR3 region has the DNA TGTGCCAGCAGCTTAGCGCGGGACAGCCGGCTGTATGGCTACACCTTC.

The V gene is TRBV7-9, the J gene TRBJ1-1; TRBD1 matches at 9 bases. The CDR3 has 16 residues. Germline CDR1 reads SEHNR; CDR2 reads FQNEAQ (reference sequence). V lost 8 bases to trimming and J lost 4 bases; unmatched junction nucleotides: 14. CDR3 in DNA: TGTGCCAGCTTATCCGAGACAGGGGGAGAGGGCACTGAAGCTTTCTTT. Residues: CASLSETGGEGTEAFF.

The CDR3 is CASSFSTGELFF. The CDR3 DNA reads as TGTGCCAGCAGTTTCAGCACCGGGGAGCTGTTTTTT. V is TRBV27 and J is TRBJ2-2; D call uncertain. Germline V gives CDR1 MNHEY, CDR2 SMNVEV (reference sequence). CDR3 length equals 12 residues. Trimming pared 3 bases from V and 4 bases from J, leaving 3 bases between.

The chain links TRBV13 to TRBJ2-2; a possible D gene is TRBD2 (5 bases). The CDR3 is made up of 13 amino acids. Germline V CDR1 and CDR2: PRHDT, FYEKMQ (reference sequence). V was clipped by 5 bases and J by 7 bases, with 11 bases between them. CDR3 amino acids: CASSAPGDGELFF. CDR3 coding DNA: TGTGCCAGCAGCGCCCCCGGGGACGGGGAGCTGTTTTTT.

The chain couples TRBV2 to TRBJ1-5; D gene unclear. This CDR3 spans 15 amino acids. Deletions cut 4 bases from V and 4 bases from J, with 14 bases between. The germline V gene has CDR1 SNHLY and CDR2 FYNNEI. The CDR3 DNA sequence: TGTGCCAGCAGTGGGGAGGGAGGCCCAAATCAGCCCCAGCATTTT. It translates to CASSGEGGPNQPQHF.

The chain joins TRBV6-6 to TRBJ2-7, with D tentatively TRBD1 (5 bases). V was pared by 7 bases and J by 2 bases, with 15 bases between. Per the germline V gene, CDR1 is MNHNY and CDR2 is SVGAGI (reference sequence). This CDR3 comprises 14 residues. In DNA, the CDR3 is TGTGCCAGCACCGAACAGGTGCCCCCCTACGAGCAGTACTTC. Translation gives CASTEQVPPYEQYF.

This chain uses TRBV5-6 with TRBJ1-2, with D unclear. The length of the CDR3 is 13 residues. V was shortened by 2 bases and J by 9 bases, with 14 bases between the two germline ends. Germline V gene sequence: CDR1 SGHDT, CDR2 YYEEEE. The CDR3 region is CASSFLEGTSYTF. The CDR3 DNA reads as TGTGCCAGCAGCTTTCTGGAGGGTACGAGCTACACCTTC.

The chain has TRBV29-1 and TRBJ2-3, with D unclear. This CDR3 is built from 13 residues. V was shortened by 4 bases and J by 7 bases, with 15 bases between the two germline ends. Germline V gene sequence: CDR1 SQVTM, CDR2 ANQGSEA. CDR3 residues: CSVVYSNPNTQYF. CDR3 DNA sequence: TGCAGCGTTGTGTATTCTAACCCGAATACGCAGTATTTT.

The chain uses TRBV7-6 and TRBJ1-1, with 8 bases aligning to TRBD1. Germline-derived CDR1 and CDR2 are SGHVS and FNYEAQ. There are 14 residues in the CDR3. Trimming at V came to 3 bases and at J to 5 bases, leaving 5 bases not matched to a gene. The DNA of the CDR3 is TGTGCCAGCAGCTTCGGACAGGGCGATACTGAAGCTTTCTTT. Translated, it gives CASSFGQGDTEAFF.

The CDR3 nucleotides are TGTGCCAGCAGTAAAACCGGGATCTCTGGAAACACCATATATTTT. This translates into CASSKTGISGNTIYF. The chain couples TRBV6-5 to TRBJ1-3; D is uncertain. V was shortened by 5 bases and J by 0 bases, with 11 bases between the two germline ends. CDR1 and CDR2 from the germline V gene are MNHEY and SVGAGI. The CDR3 is 15 amino acids.

The chain links TRBV27 to TRBJ2-7; TRBD1 matches at 8 bases. V dropped 8 bases and J dropped 0; count of bases not matched to a gene: 12. The CDR3 runs to 16 residues. CDR1 MNHEY and CDR2 SMNVEV come from the germline V gene (reference sequence). The CDR3 DNA is TGTGCCAGCGGACTGTCAGGGGGCCCAAGCTCCTACGAGCAGTACTTC. Translating gives CASGLSGGPSSYEQYF.